This T cell receptor beta chain was recovered during a study of a mutant IDH1 vaccine in newly diagnosed glioma. Time point indicated: week 23, last vaccination. With topical imiquimod, each dose of the vaccine consisted of 300 ug of mutant IDH1 20-mer peptide. This clone has just a few counts. Antigen unknown. Clones were sequenced by immunoSEQ multiplex PCR, and TCRdb holds only the in-frame ones, with some missing. The sample lists around 85,000 clones; approximately 85% were seen once. CDR1 is LNHDA, CDR2 SQIVND, per germline (reference sequence). Trimming left V 9 bases short and J 6 bases short, with 35 bases between. The CDR3 length is 20 residues.

The source material was PBMCs, sampled from a glioma patient whose treatment included an IDH1 peptide vaccine. This rearrangement joins TRBV19 to TRBJ2-2; tentatively, D is TRBD2 (7 bases). The sequence came from a young man with glioma. Some clones in this sample may be carry-over from other donors' samples. The CDR3 DNA follows: TGTGCCAGCGGGATATTCGGGGGGCTGAGGACTAGAAGTAAGCCCGGGGAGCTGTTTTTT. It codes for CASGIFGGLRTRSKPGELFF. The variable domain in full, completed from reference TRBV19 and TRBJ2-2, reads DGGITQSPKYLFRKEGQNVTLSCEQNLNHDAMYWYRQDPGQGLRLIYYSQIVNDFQKGDIAEGYSVSREKKESFPLTVTSAQKNPTAFYLCASGIFGGLRTRSKPGELFFGEGSRLTVL.